Sequencing of this TCR beta chain was carried out in a study of CXCR3-negative and CXCR3-positive naive CD8 T cells. Study-level information: Each library gave roughly 1.5 +/- 0.3 million of 140 million or so TRB reads.

CDR3 size: 18 residues. The germline CDR1 and CDR2 sequences are KGHSH and LQKENI. Study-wide findings and caveats: PBMCs showed partially decreased CXCR3 expression after cryopreservation, and most assays used fresh PBMCs. Hydrophobicity was higher for TRB CDR3s found in CXCR3-positive naive cells than in CXCR3-negative naive cells. Memory CD8+ cells had much lower diversity, and both naive subsets had comparably high diversity.

A word on this clonotype: Its antigen is unknown.

All TRB cDNA libraries came from 5' RACE performed with UMI labels. TCRdb re-called the 5' RACE reads, yielding one record per CDR3 amino acid sequence without DNA. The sample has about 98,000 distinct CDR3 sequences, and its top ten clones hold roughly 1.1%. The chain is built from TRBV18 and TRBJ2-1; TCRdb picks TRBD1, but there is no DNA to check that call. The sample consisted of naive CXCR3+ CD8+ T cells from blood. The subset denotes: CD45RO-CCR7+CD27+CD95- naive CD8+ T cells expressing CXCR3 (TNR3+). This clonotype was obtained from a human donor in good health. Some clones in this sample may be carry-over from other donors' samples. CDR3 in amino acids: CASSPPSAGWRRSNEQFF. Full variable domain (missing parts from reference TRBV18 and TRBJ2-1): NAGVMQNPRHLVRRRGQEARLRCSPMKGHSHVYWYRQLPEEGLKFMVYLQKENIIDESGMPKERFSAEFPKEGPSILRIQQVVRGDSAAYFCASSPPSAGWRRSNEQFFGPGTRLTVL.